The clone carrying this TCR beta chain was recorded a few times. The target antigen is unknown. V gave up 5 bases and J gave up 7 bases, with 6 bases separating them. The CDR3 length is 12 residues. Germline CDR1 is KGHSH and CDR2 is LQKENI. Assay used: immunoSEQ multiplex PCR; TCRdb lists only in-frame clones, some missing. The data hold under 35,000 clones, with approximately 67% observed a single time. The data belong to a study of STAT5B mutations in CD4+ large granular lymphocyte leukemia. Study at large: Healthy donors showed HLA-associated enrichment of the CDR3 'QG' motif. Study results and caveats: Compared with healthy controls (2/35), patient top clones favored TRBV06 (8/27). About a quarter of private leukemic clonotypes occurred rarely in other patients' non-leukemic repertoires. Patient CD4-sorted repertoires stayed more clonal than healthy ones after leukemic-clone removal.

The chain is built from TRBV18 and TRBJ1-6; no clear D. Sequencing input: CD4+ T cells from blood buffy coats. The sequence derives from a human donor in good health. The CDR3 loop reads CASSNPNSPLHF. The CDR3, as DNA: TGTGCCAGCTCAAACCCAAATTCACCCCTCCACTTT.